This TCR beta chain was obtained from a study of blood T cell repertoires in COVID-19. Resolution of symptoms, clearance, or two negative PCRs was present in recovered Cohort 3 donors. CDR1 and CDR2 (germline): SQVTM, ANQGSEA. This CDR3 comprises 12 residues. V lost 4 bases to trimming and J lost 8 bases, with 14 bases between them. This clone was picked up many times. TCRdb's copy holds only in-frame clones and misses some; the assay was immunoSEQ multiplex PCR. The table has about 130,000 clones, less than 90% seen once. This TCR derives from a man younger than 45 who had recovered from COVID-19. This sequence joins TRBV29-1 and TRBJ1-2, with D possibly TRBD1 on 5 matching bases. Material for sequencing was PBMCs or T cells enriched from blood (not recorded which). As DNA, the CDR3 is TGCAGCGTTGTGGGGGGTCGGAGGGGCTACACCTTC. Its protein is CSVVGGRRGYTF.